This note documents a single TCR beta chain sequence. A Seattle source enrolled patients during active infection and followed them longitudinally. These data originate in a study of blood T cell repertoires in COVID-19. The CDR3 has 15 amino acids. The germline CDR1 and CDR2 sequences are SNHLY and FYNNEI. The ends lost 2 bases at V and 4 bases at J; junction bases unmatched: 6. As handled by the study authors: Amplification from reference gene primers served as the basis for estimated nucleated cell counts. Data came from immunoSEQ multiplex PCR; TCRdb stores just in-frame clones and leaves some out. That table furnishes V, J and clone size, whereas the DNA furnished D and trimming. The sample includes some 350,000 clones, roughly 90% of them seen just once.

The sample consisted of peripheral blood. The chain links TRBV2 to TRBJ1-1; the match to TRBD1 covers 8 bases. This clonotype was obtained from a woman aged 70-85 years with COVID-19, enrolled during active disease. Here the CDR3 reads CASSEWRTGTTEAFF. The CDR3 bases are TGTGCCAGCAGTGAATGGAGGACAGGGACCACTGAAGCTTTCTTT. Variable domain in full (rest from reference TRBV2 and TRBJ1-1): EPEVTQTPSHQVTQMGQEVILRCVPISNHLYFYWYRQILGQKVEFLVSFYNNEISEKSEIFDDQFSVERPDGSNFTLKIRSTKLEDSAMYFCASSEWRTGTTEAFFGQGTRLTVV.